This T cell receptor beta chain comes out of a study of T cell responses to AZD1222 COVID-19 vaccine. Study results and limitations: Females made up more of the donors, who were largely white British, and clonal diversity may have come out too low. At 160-218 and 743-854, vaccine-associated CD4 TCRs were dominant, and they spanned spike.

The germline gives CDR1 SNHLY, CDR2 FYNNEI. After removal of 7 bases from V and 8 bases from J, the junction contained 8 bases not matched to a gene. The CDR3 extends over 15 amino acids. TCRdb's table, derived via immunoSEQ multiplex PCR, lists solely in-frame clones and lacks some. Here the sample spans about 120,000 clones, roughly 91% being singletons. This clone was detected once. As yet, its antigen is unknown. The TCR originated in an adult who received the AZD1222 COVID-19 vaccine. The specimen comprised peripheral blood, sampled 28 days after the second AZD1222 dose. The rearrangement links TRBV2 to TRBJ2-1, with 13 nucleotides matching TRBD2. This chain's CDR3 is CASTRTSGRDYEQFF. CDR3 DNA sequence: TGTGCCAGCACCCGAACTAGCGGGAGGGACTATGAGCAGTTCTTC.